The present T cell receptor (beta chain) was sequenced within a study of blood T cells in healthy people across ages. Looking at the study overall: T cells yielded about one barcoded beta molecule per two cells through template switching.

V was pared by 7 bases and J by 0 bases, with 15 bases between. CDR3 size: 15 residues. Germline CDR1 is MNHEY and CDR2 is SVGAGI. A J-beta primer mix and a sample-barcoded 5' primer were used in a second PCR of about 7 to 11 cycles. Sequencing of every sample gave 3 million or more CDR3-containing paired-end reads. From the 5' RACE reads, TCRdb called clonotypes with MiXCR, one entry per CDR3 protein. The table records roughly 730,000 distinct CDR3 sequences, roughly 50% of them present only once. This chain links TRBV6-5 with TRBJ1-1, with D possibly matching TRBD1 (6 bases). This clonotype originated in a man aged 35 to 55 in good health. The sequenced sample consisted of blood. The CDR3 is CASTPWAGVNTEAFF. The CDR3 bases are TGTGCCAGCACCCCCTGGGCAGGGGTGAACACTGAAGCTTTCTTT.